This entry lists 4 T cell receptor beta chains sequenced from one sample in a study of radiation and T cells in renal cell carcinoma. The repertoire was sequenced with immunoSEQ multiplex PCR; TCRdb's copy has only in-frame clones and lacks some. The top ten hold around 25% of the sample, which has around 140,000 clones, 83% seen once. The sample's time point: baseline pretreatment blood. The treatment here: 15 Gy SBRT to primary tumor, nephrectomy 4 weeks later. Sequencing was performed on blood, taken from a patient whose treatment included radiotherapy and nephrectomy. Source of these receptors: a woman aged 45-59 years with renal cell carcinoma.

The chain employs TRBV5-1 and TRBJ1-3; a possible D gene is TRBD1 (5 bases). The CDR3 totals 15 residues. V lost 0 bases to trimming and J lost 0 bases, with 7 bases between them. Germline loops: CDR1 SGHRS, CDR2 YFSETQ. CDR3 residues: CASSLGGNSGNTIYF. CDR3 coding DNA: TGCGCCAGCAGCTTGGGGGGCAACTCTGGAAACACCATATATTTT.

J is TRBJ1-5 and V is TRBV5-3; D gene uncertain. TRBV5-3 is an ORF for which the function is uncertain. The CDR3 length is 13 residues. V lost 2 bases, J lost 4 bases, and 7 bases lay in between. The CDR3 bases are TGTGCCAGAAGCTTTAGAGGGAATCAGCCCCAGCATTTT. This codes for CARSFRGNQPQHF.

V is TRBV19 and J is TRBJ2-7, with no clear D. The CDR3 has 14 amino acids. Deletions cut 3 bases from V and 7 bases from J, with 16 bases between. From germline, CDR1 is LNHDA and CDR2 SQIVND (reference sequence). The CDR3 DNA reads as TGTGCCAGTAGTATTGGGCCAGGATCTGAGGAGCAGTACTTC. Its protein product is CASSIGPGSEEQYF.

The chain links TRBV2 to TRBJ2-1; weak D call: TRBD2 (5 bases). This CDR3 spans 14 amino acids. Per germline, CDR1 SNHLY and CDR2 FYNNEI. Trimming left V 4 bases short and J 10 bases short, with 17 bases between. In DNA form, the CDR3 reads TGTGCCAGCAGTGGGGTAGCGACGGAAGGCGAGCAGTTCTTC. Translated, it gives CASSGVATEGEQFF.